The 21 T cell receptor beta chains in this list originate from one sample, sequenced in a study of shared clonotypes between healthy human individuals. The naive CD8 fraction comprised CD45RO-negative cells positively selected for CCR7 and excluded terminally differentiated effector memory CD45RA+ cells. Sequencing used immunoSEQ multiplex PCR; TCRdb keeps in-frame clones, though not all of them. The repertoire holds around 2,000,000 clones, with just over 90% as singletons. The sample consisted of naive CD8+ T cells from PBMCs. These TCRs come from a man younger than 35 in good health. Some clones in this sample may be carry-over from other donors' samples.

The V and J genes are TRBV28 and TRBJ1-1; 8 bases map to TRBD1. The CDR3 consists of 16 residues. V lost 3 bases and J lost 5; bases outside the gene matches: 11. Germline CDR1 reads MDHEN; CDR2 reads SYDVKM. CDR3 residues: CASSFTGGGPVTEAFF. The CDR3 DNA reads TGTGCCAGCAGTTTTACAGGGGGAGGGCCGGTTACTGAAGCTTTCTTT. Drawing the rest from reference TRBV28 and TRBJ1-1, the complete variable domain is DVKVTQSSRYLVKRTGEKVFLECVQDMDHENMFWYRQDPGLGLRLIYFSYDVKMKEKGDIPEGYSVSREKKERFSLILESASTNQTSMYLCASSFTGGGPVTEAFFGQGTRLTVV.

The chain links TRBV7-9 to TRBJ1-2; a possible D gene is TRBD1 (5 bases). CDR1 SEHNR and CDR2 FQNEAQ come from the germline V gene (reference sequence). CDR3 length: 15 residues. V lost 3 bases, J lost 7 bases, and 18 bases lay in between. The DNA for the CDR3 is TGTGCCAGCAGCTTGGGGACGGTCCCTTCTGGTGGCTACACCTTC. Translation: CASSLGTVPSGGYTF.

V is TRBV6-5 and J is TRBJ1-2, with 11 positions matching TRBD1. The V segment lost 6 bases and the J segment 7 bases; nucleotides outside the gene matches: 10. This CDR3 contains 15 residues. Germline CDR1 is MNHEY and CDR2 is SVGAGI. CDR3 nucleotides: TGTGCCAGCAGATTGGACAGGGGGCATGATAGTGGCTACACCTTC. As protein: CASRLDRGHDSGYTF.

The V gene is TRBV19, the J gene TRBJ1-1; D is unclear. Germline-derived CDR1 and CDR2 are LNHDA and SQIVND (reference sequence). The CDR3 has 13 amino acids. V gave up 10 bases and J gave up 6 bases, with 18 bases separating them. CDR3 region: CATRPSLKAEAFF. CDR3 sequence (DNA): TGTGCCACCCGACCCTCACTGAAGGCTGAAGCTTTCTTT.

The chain carries TRBV5-5 and TRBJ2-7, with 10 bases that match TRBD2. CDR1 SGHKS and CDR2 YYEKEE come from the germline V gene (reference sequence). J lost 3 bases, V lost 1 base, and 4 bases had no gene match. The CDR3 loop spans 15 amino acids. The DNA of the CDR3 is TGTGCCAGCAGCTTGACTAGCGGGACCCGCTACGAGCAGTACTTC. It is translated as CASSLTSGTRYEQYF.

The rearrangement joins TRBV29-1 to TRBJ2-7, with unresolved D. This CDR3 region has 11 residues. Germline CDR1 SQVTM, CDR2 ANQGSEA. V was cut by 7 bases and J by 4 bases, with 11 bases left in between. The CDR3 here is CSAQQGYEQYF. The DNA for the CDR3 is TGCAGCGCCCAACAAGGGTACGAGCAGTACTTC.

The chain combines TRBV4-1 with TRBJ1-2; D ambiguous. The CDR3 is made up of 14 amino acids. V shed 4 bases and J shed 4 bases, with 13 bases lying between them. Germline CDR1 is MGHRA and CDR2 is YSYEKL. CDR3 sequence: CASSLREAIYGYTF. CDR3 sequence (DNA): TGCGCCAGCAGCCTCCGGGAGGCAATCTATGGCTACACCTTC.

This sequence joins TRBV4-1 and TRBJ1-2; weak D call: TRBD1 (5 bases). CDR1 and CDR2 from the germline V gene are MGHRA and YSYEKL. With 1 base removed from V and 4 bases from J, the gap between germline ends came to 13 bases. The length of the CDR3 is 15 residues. CDR3 residues: CASSQGGDTSYGYTF. The CDR3 DNA follows: TGCGCCAGCAGCCAAGGGGGGGATACTAGCTATGGCTACACCTTC.

V and J are TRBV6-4 and TRBJ2-1; TRBD1 aligns across 8 bases. Germline V gene lookup returns CDR1 MRHNA and CDR2 SNTAGT. Unmatched junction bases numbered 7, after V lost 6 bases and J lost 6 bases. The CDR3 contains 14 residues. This CDR3 reads CASRRTGSANEQFF. Written as DNA, the CDR3 is TGTGCCAGCAGAAGGACAGGGTCGGCCAATGAGCAGTTCTTC.

The chain carries TRBV27 and TRBJ2-2; 7 positions agree with TRBD1. Germline V lookup: CDR1 MNHEY, CDR2 SMNVEV (reference sequence). V was clipped by 7 bases and J by 6 bases; unmatched bases: 11. This CDR3 comprises 15 residues. The CDR3 DNA reads as TGTGCCAGCATCCGGGACAGTGGATCCGCCGGGGAGCTGTTTTTT. Amino acid sequence: CASIRDSGSAGELFF.

This rearrangement joins TRBV18 to TRBJ1-5; the D gene is possibly TRBD1 (5 bases). V lost 6 bases and J 6 bases, leaving 15 bases between the germline ends. The CDR3 contains 14 residues. The germline CDR1 and CDR2 sequences are KGHSH and LQKENI. The CDR3 nucleotides are TGTGCCAGCTCGTCGGGACTCCCGGTTCAGCCCCAGCATTTT. Translation: CASSSGLPVQPQHF.

The J gene is TRBJ2-5, the V gene TRBV7-9; unclear D gene. TRBJ2-7 explains the end of the DNA better; the J call may be wrong. Germline lookup yields CDR1 SEHNR and CDR2 FQNEAQ (reference sequence). The length of the CDR3 is 12 residues. The CDR3 region is CASSLKYNEQYF. DNA for the CDR3: TGTGCCAGCAGCTTAAAATATAACGAGCAGTACTTC.

The V call is TRBV14, the J call TRBJ2-7; D call uncertain. The germline V gene encodes CDR1 SGHDN and CDR2 FVKESK. V was cut by 3 bases and J by 7 bases, with 13 bases left in between. This CDR3 contains 13 residues. CDR3 in DNA: TGTGCCAGCAGCCAGTTTTTTGGATCGGAGCAGTACTTC. Protein product: CASSQFFGSEQYF.

To note about this clone: This same CDR3 is encoded by further DNA sequences in the sample. The chain links TRBV7-9 to TRBJ1-1; the D is unclear. The CDR3 has 14 residues. The V end lost 1 base, the J end lost 1 base, and 7 bases lay between the germline ends. CDR1 is SEHNR, CDR2 FQNEAQ, per germline (reference sequence). CDR3 sequence reads: CASSLGQPNTEAFF. The CDR3 DNA follows: TGTGCCAGCAGCTTAGGCCAGCCGAACACTGAAGCTTTCTTT. Together with reference TRBV7-9 and TRBJ1-1, the CDR3 gives the full variable domain: DTGVSQNPRHKITKRGQNVTFRCDPISEHNRLYWYRQTLGQGPEFLTYFQNEAQLEKSRLLSDRFSAERPKGSFSTLEIQRTEQGDSAMYLCASSLGQPNTEAFFGQGTRLTVV.

The table lists this clone with a few counts. The same CDR3 is also encoded by other DNA sequences in this sample. The rearrangement uses TRBV10-2 and TRBJ2-7; D is possibly TRBD1 (5 bases). Trimming shortened V by 3 bases and J by 2 bases, and 5 bases separated the two germline ends. The V gene's germline CDR1 is WSHSY and CDR2 SAAADI. This CDR3 contains 12 residues. CDR3 sequence: CASSEGAYEQYF. CDR3 sequence (DNA): TGCGCCAGCAGTGAAGGGGCCTACGAGCAGTACTTC.

The V gene is TRBV9, the J gene TRBJ2-2; TRBD1 agrees at 8 bases. The CDR3 length is 16 residues. V lost 1 base and J lost 7; bases outside the gene matches: 9. Germline CDR1 and CDR2: SGDLS and YYNGEE. The CDR3 region has the DNA TGTGCCAGCAGCGTAATGACAGGGGATTCGTTCGGGGAGCTGTTTTTT. Its protein product is CASSVMTGDSFGELFF.

This sequence joins TRBV28 and TRBJ2-4; D gene unclear. CDR3 length: 13 residues. Looked up from germline, CDR1 is MDHEN and CDR2 is SYDVKM. V gave up 7 bases and J gave up 12 bases, with 19 bases separating them. The CDR3, as DNA: TGTGCCAGCAATCGCCCGGAATCCACGGGTCAGTACTTC. This translates into CASNRPESTGQYF.

The rearrangement joins TRBV10-2 to TRBJ2-3; D not resolved. Per the germline V gene, CDR1 is WSHSY and CDR2 is SAAADI. V was cut by 6 bases and J by 0 bases, with 13 bases left in between. CDR3 size: 15 residues. The CDR3 reads CASRGIRASTDTQYF. Here the CDR3 DNA reads TGCGCCAGCAGGGGAATAAGAGCCAGCACAGATACGCAGTATTTT.

The gene calls are TRBV11-2 and TRBJ2-3, with a weak D call TRBD2 (7 bases). The CDR3 totals 16 residues. Germline assignment: CDR1 SGHAT and CDR2 FQNNGV. Trimming took 4 bases from V and 4 from J, leaving 18 bases between them. CDR3 amino acids: CASSSRGGEGSDTQYF. CDR3 DNA: TGTGCCAGCAGCTCAAGGGGGGGAGAGGGCTCAGATACGCAGTATTTT.

The chain carries TRBV10-3 and TRBJ1-1; possible D gene TRBD1, 5 bases. This CDR3 is 19 amino acids long. Trimming left V 2 bases short and J 0 bases short, with 22 bases between. Germline CDR1 is ENHRY and CDR2 is SYGVKD. The CDR3 is CAISEHWGGDYSMNTEAFF. DNA of the CDR3: TGTGCCATCAGTGAGCACTGGGGGGGGGACTACTCCATGAACACTGAAGCTTTCTTT.

This sequence joins TRBV2 and TRBJ2-2; no reliable D call. CDR1 is SNHLY, CDR2 FYNNEI, per germline. CDR3 size: 15 residues. V gave up 4 bases and J gave up 0 bases, with 9 bases separating them. The CDR3 DNA reads TGTGCCAGCAGTGGGACGACGACGAACACCGGGGAGCTGTTTTTT. Residues: CASSGTTTNTGELFF.